This T cell receptor beta chain was recovered during a study of spatial heterogeneity in lung cancer. Background on the study: The donor population consisted of approximately 70 patients with untreated, early-stage non-small cell lung cancer. More than eight raw reads, on average, carried each unique TCR and UMI combination.

The time point here: blood at routine non-recurrence follow-up after resection. TCRs were sequenced from unsorted whole RNA of tumor, nontumor lung or PBMC. V was pared by 4 bases and J by 3 bases, with 7 bases of the junction left unmatched. Germline CDR1 and CDR2: LGHDT and YNNKEL (reference sequence). CDR3 length equals 15 residues. In the library, each TCR cDNA molecule bore its own unique molecular identifier. TCRdb independently ran MiXCR on the 5' RACE reads; one entry per CDR3 protein. The sample holds some 120,000 distinct CDR3 sequences; 10% to 15% are singletons and the top ten take 16%. The clonotype originates from a male donor with early-stage non-small cell lung cancer. The sequenced sample was PBMCs, obtained at follow-up. The V call is TRBV3-1, the J call TRBJ2-5; 8 nucleotides align to TRBD2. This CDR3 reads CASSPNAGLEETQYF. In DNA, the CDR3 is TGTGCCAGCAGCCCAAACGCGGGACTAGAAGAGACCCAGTACTTC.